The 30 T cell receptor beta chains below come from one sample, sequenced in a study of cytomegalovirus exposure and HLA in healthy donors. The PCR ran on 60 Vbeta and 13 Jbeta primers. Profiled with immunoSEQ multiplex PCR; TCRdb holds only in-frame clones, not every one. The table shows over 70,000 clones, with about 67% occurring only once. Sequencing was carried out using PBMCs. The receptors originated from a man aged 25 to 40 in good health and CMV-seronegative.

This clone has just a few counts. The V gene is TRBV6-1, the J gene TRBJ1-5; 10 nucleotides agree with TRBD1. V lost 6 bases, J lost 5 bases, and 1 base stayed unmatched. Germline CDR1 reads MNHNS; CDR2 reads SASEGT. The CDR3 contains 13 residues. Written as DNA, the CDR3 is TGTGCCAGCAGCGGGACAGGGGATCAGCCCCAGCATTTT. Its translation: CASSGTGDQPQHF.

This clone was observed a few times. V usage is TRBV7-2 and J usage is TRBJ2-5; 11 positions agree with TRBD1. The DNA end is more similar to TRBJ2-7, so the J call may be wrong. The CDR3 sequence is 17 residues long. Germline V CDR1 and CDR2: SGHTA, FQGNSA. The CDR3 loop is CASSYERTGGLSDEQYF. CDR3 sequence (DNA): TGTGCCAGCAGCTACGAAAGGACAGGGGGCTTATCGGACGAGCAGTACTTC.

The rearrangement uses TRBV7-7 and TRBJ2-3, with 10 bases lining up with TRBD1. V lost 5 bases, J lost 4 bases, and 3 bases stayed unmatched. The CDR3 length is 14 residues. Germline assignment: CDR1 SSHAT and CDR2 FNYEAQ (reference sequence). The CDR3 loop reads CASSPGQGADTQYF. CDR3 DNA: TGTGCCAGCAGCCCAGGACAGGGGGCAGATACGCAGTATTTT.

To note about this clone: This same CDR3 is encoded by further DNA sequences in the sample. The chain uses TRBV7-9 and TRBJ2-7; D remains unclear. Germline V lookup: CDR1 SEHNR, CDR2 FQNEAQ (reference sequence). V lost 3 bases and J lost 4, with 4 bases in between. CDR3 length: 11 amino acids. CDR3 nucleotides: TGTGCCAGCAGCTTGAGTTACGAGCAGTACTTC. Translating gives CASSLSYEQYF.

The chain links TRBV4-3 to TRBJ1-1, with D tentatively TRBD1 (5 bases). The germline V gene has CDR1 LGHNA and CDR2 YSLEER. Trimming removed 1 base at V and 8 bases at J, with 14 bases between. CDR3 length: 14 residues. The CDR3 loop is CASSQGATGGEAFF. CDR3 coding DNA: TGCGCCAGCAGCCAAGGGGCTACGGGGGGGGAAGCTTTCTTT.

V gene TRBV7-9 combines with J gene TRBJ2-7; 9 nucleotides match TRBD1. This CDR3 is built from 16 residues. The ends lost 0 bases at V and 2 bases at J; junction bases unmatched: 5. Germline loops: CDR1 SEHNR, CDR2 FQNEAQ (reference sequence). The CDR3 bases are TGTGCCAGCAGCTTAGCCCCGGGACAGGGCCCCTACGAGCAGTACTTC. The encoded protein is CASSLAPGQGPYEQYF.

The chain carries TRBV4-1 and TRBJ2-7; 10 bases match TRBD1. The CDR3 contains 15 residues. In germline, CDR1 is MGHRA, CDR2 YSYEKL. Trimming cost V 5 bases and J 2 bases; bases outside gene matches: 6. This CDR3 reads CASSNPGTGAYEQYF. Written as DNA, the CDR3 is TGCGCCAGCAGCAACCCCGGGACAGGGGCCTACGAGCAGTACTTC.

This clone has a handful of counts. The chain couples TRBV30 to TRBJ2-2; tentatively, D is TRBD1 (5 bases). Trimming took 1 base from V and 7 from J, leaving 13 bases between them. Germline-derived CDR1 and CDR2 are GTSNPN and SVGIG (reference sequence). The CDR3 contains 14 residues. CDR3 sequence (DNA): TGTGCCTGGAGTGGGAACAGGCTTGGCGGGGAGCTGTTTTTT. It is translated as CAWSGNRLGGELFF.

The V and J genes are TRBV11-2 and TRBJ2-7, with D possibly being TRBD2 (5 bases). Trimming pared 6 bases from V and 3 bases from J, leaving 15 bases between. Germline values: CDR1 SGHAT, CDR2 FQNNGV. This CDR3 region has 14 residues. The CDR3 loop reads CASRDPGLGYEQYF. The CDR3, as DNA: TGTGCCAGCAGAGACCCGGGATTGGGCTACGAGCAGTACTTC.

This clone was seen a few times. The J gene is TRBJ1-1, the V gene TRBV18; no clear D. This CDR3 has 11 amino acids. CDR1 is KGHSH, CDR2 LQKENI, per germline. V lost 6 bases, J lost 2 bases, and 4 bases lay in between. The CDR3 DNA reads TGTGCCAGCTCTAGAAACACTGAAGCTTTCTTT. It translates to CASSRNTEAFF.

The rearrangement joins TRBV30 to TRBJ2-5; 8 nucleotides agree with TRBD1. V trimming: 5 bases; J trimming: 3 bases; junction bases outside the gene matches: 2. CDR1 is GTSNPN and CDR2 is SVGIG in the germline V gene (reference sequence). The CDR3 length is 12 residues. DNA for the CDR3: TGTGCCTGGGACAGGGGAGAAGAGACCCAGTACTTC. As protein: CAWDRGEETQYF.

In nucleotides, the CDR3 is TGTGCCAGCGCCGGGGGATCCACCTACGAGCAGTACTTC. It yields the protein CASAGGSTYEQYF. This chain links TRBV11-2 with TRBJ2-7, with TRBD2 as a possible D gene (6 bases). Germline CDR1 and CDR2: SGHAT and FQNNGV. V was cut by 8 bases and J by 2 bases, with 13 bases left in between. CDR3 length: 13 amino acids.

This rearrangement joins TRBV27 to TRBJ2-7; D gene ambiguous. Trimming cost V 3 bases and J 1 base, with 10 bases left between them. The length of the CDR3 is 14 residues. Germline V CDR1 and CDR2: MNHEY, SMNVEV (reference sequence). Here the CDR3 DNA reads TGTGCCAGCAGTTTTAACCCAGTTTCCTACGAGCAGTACTTC. Protein: CASSFNPVSYEQYF.

The count of this clone is one. The same CDR3 arises from other DNA sequences in this sample as well. The chain links TRBV6-5 to TRBJ2-7; 8 bases map to TRBD1. The germline gives CDR1 MNHEY, CDR2 SVGAGI. The ends lost 5 bases at V and 0 bases at J; junction bases unmatched: 3. The CDR3 extends over 14 amino acids. CDR3 region: CASSRTGSSYEQYF. DNA of the CDR3: TGTGCCAGCAGTCGGACAGGGAGCTCCTACGAGCAGTACTTC.

J is TRBJ2-6 and V is TRBV10-3; TRBD1 might be the D (5 bases). The V end was cut by 7 bases, the J end by 0 bases, with 13 bases between. CDR3 length: 16 amino acids. CDR1 and CDR2 (germline): ENHRY, SYGVKD. This CDR3 is CAINPGPSSGANVLTF. The DNA for the CDR3 is TGTGCCATCAATCCAGGGCCCAGCTCTGGGGCCAACGTCCTGACTTTC.

For the CDR3, the DNA is TGCAGCGCCCGGGTAGGCAGCGAACGCTATGGCTACACCTTC. Its protein is CSARVGSERYGYTF. The V gene is TRBV29-1, the J gene TRBJ1-2; D is undetermined. Germline assignment: CDR1 SQVTM and CDR2 ANQGSEA. The CDR3 is made up of 14 amino acids. Trimming took off 7 bases at V and 4 bases at J, with 19 bases between the two ends.

The gene calls are TRBV18 and TRBJ1-1, with D possibly TRBD1 on 5 matching bases. This CDR3 has 15 residues. Trimming removed 1 base from V and 1 base from J, with 10 bases in between. The germline gives CDR1 KGHSH, CDR2 LQKENI. CDR3 coding DNA: TGTGCCAGCTCACCACAAGCAGGGTCGAACACTGAAGCTTTCTTT. Its translation: CASSPQAGSNTEAFF. The whole variable domain, filled in from reference TRBV18 and TRBJ1-1, reads NAGVMQNPRHLVRRRGQEARLRCSPMKGHSHVYWYRQLPEEGLKFMVYLQKENIIDESGMPKERFSAEFPKEGPSILRIQQVVRGDSAAYFCASSPQAGSNTEAFFGQGTRLTVV.

The chain recombines TRBV7-9 with TRBJ2-6; 7 positions match TRBD1. Germline CDR1 reads SEHNR; CDR2 reads FQNEAQ (reference sequence). V lost 5 bases to trimming and J lost 9 bases; unmatched junction nucleotides: 10. This CDR3 has 15 residues. The CDR3 nucleotides are TGTGCCAGCAGCCGACAGACAGGGAACCTCAACGTCCTGACTTTC. This sequence encodes CASSRQTGNLNVLTF.

This clone occurred a few times. V usage is TRBV18 and J usage is TRBJ2-1; no clear D. CDR3 size: 13 residues. Trimming stripped 6 bases from V and 9 bases from J, with 15 bases between. The germline V gene has CDR1 KGHSH and CDR2 LQKENI. CDR3 residues: CASSSLLSGEQFF. DNA of the CDR3: TGTGCCAGCTCTTCTCTTTTGTCCGGTGAGCAGTTCTTC.

The V and J genes are TRBV7-6 and TRBJ1-2; 7 bases align to TRBD1. CDR1 and CDR2 (germline): SGHVS, FNYEAQ. Trimming removed 4 bases from V and 2 bases from J; junction bases left unmatched: 4. This CDR3 is 14 amino acids long. CDR3 coding DNA: TGTGCCAGCAGCTGGGACAGTGCGAACTATGGCTACACCTTC. This translates into CASSWDSANYGYTF.

The chain is built from TRBV5-1 and TRBJ2-7, with 7 bases that match TRBD1. Trimming at V came to 4 bases and at J to 2 bases, leaving 9 bases not matched to a gene. The CDR3 is made up of 15 amino acids. CDR1 is SGHRS, CDR2 YFSETQ, per germline. The CDR3: CASSTVRGFTYEQYF. The CDR3, as DNA: TGCGCCAGCAGCACGGTCAGGGGGTTTACCTACGAGCAGTACTTC.

This clone was seen only a few times. The chain recombines TRBV6-5 with TRBJ1-2; D unresolved. The CDR3 length is 15 residues. V was shortened by 0 bases and J by 5 bases, with 13 bases between the two germline ends. Germline CDR1 MNHEY, CDR2 SVGAGI. In DNA, the CDR3 is TGTGCCAGCAGTTACTCATCCGGGATCTCATATGGCTACACCTTC. Protein sequence: CASSYSSGISYGYTF.

The CDR3 is CAWSLAFSSYEQYF. The CDR3 region has the DNA TGTGCCTGGAGTCTAGCGTTCAGCTCCTACGAGCAGTACTTC. The V call is TRBV30, the J call TRBJ2-7; perhaps TRBD2 as D (6 bases). CDR1 GTSNPN and CDR2 SVGIG come from the germline V gene (reference sequence). This CDR3 spans 14 amino acids. The ends were cut back, 2 bases at V and 0 bases at J, with 11 bases in the middle. The variable domain in full, with the rest retrieved from reference TRBV30 and TRBJ2-7, is SQTIHQWPATLVQPVGSPLSLECTVEGTSNPNLYWYRQAAGRGLQLLFYSVGIGQISSEVPQNLSASRPQDRQFILSSKKLLLSDSGFYLCAWSLAFSSYEQYFGPGTRLTVT.

There are a few counts of this clone. The chain links TRBV5-1 to TRBJ1-2, with TRBD1 matching over 9 bases. The length of the CDR3 is 16 residues. CDR1 and CDR2 (germline): SGHRS, YFSETQ. The V segment lost 0 bases and the J segment 2 bases; nucleotides outside the gene matches: 5. The CDR3 DNA follows: TGCGCCAGCAGCTTGGGGACAGGGGTTTTGAACTATGGCTACACCTTC. Its protein is CASSLGTGVLNYGYTF.

In this sample, this clone turned up once. The chain links TRBV6-5 to TRBJ1-1, with D possibly TRBD1 on 6 matching bases. V was cut by 4 bases and J by 1 base, with 10 bases left in between. This CDR3 has 14 amino acids. The germline CDR1 and CDR2 sequences are MNHEY and SVGAGI. DNA for the CDR3: TGTGCCAGCAGTTTCCAGACAGGGAACACTGAAGCTTTCTTT. It codes for CASSFQTGNTEAFF.

V and J are TRBV6-4 and TRBJ1-1, with D perhaps TRBD1 (5 bases). The CDR3 spans 16 residues. The V and J ends lost 0 bases and 1 base respectively, with 12 bases between them. Germline V gives CDR1 MRHNA, CDR2 SNTAGT. This chain's CDR3 is CASSDSAGQKNTEAFF. The CDR3, as DNA: TGTGCCAGCAGTGACTCTGCAGGGCAGAAGAACACTGAAGCTTTCTTT.

In DNA form, the CDR3 reads TGTGCCAGCAGCCAACTGCCAGGGGGCTATGAAAAACTGTTTTTT. This sequence encodes CASSQLPGGYEKLFF. This chain uses TRBV14 with TRBJ1-4, with 8 positions matching TRBD1. Germline V CDR1 and CDR2: SGHDN, FVKESK. The CDR3 length is 15 residues. The J segment lost 6 bases and the V segment lost 2 bases, leaving 5 bases of the junction unmatched.

V usage is TRBV5-5 and J usage is TRBJ1-2; 12 nucleotides match TRBD1. V trimming: 3 bases; J trimming: 7 bases; junction bases outside the gene matches: 7. CDR3 length equals 15 residues. Germline V gene sequence: CDR1 SGHKS, CDR2 YYEKEE (reference sequence). CDR3 DNA: TGTGCCAGCAGCTCACCGGGACAGGGGGCGCCTGGCTACACCTTC. Amino acids: CASSSPGQGAPGYTF.

For the CDR3, the DNA is TGTGCCAGCAGCTTAGGGGGGGACGGCTACACCTTC. This sequence encodes CASSLGGDGYTF. V usage is TRBV7-9 and J usage is TRBJ1-2, with D possibly TRBD1 on 5 matching bases. From germline, CDR1 is SEHNR and CDR2 FQNEAQ (reference sequence). The CDR3 runs 12 residues. V dropped 1 base and J dropped 8 bases, with 8 bases sitting between them.

This sequence joins TRBV11-2 and TRBJ2-7; TRBD1 aligns across 7 bases. The CDR3 is 16 amino acids. CDR1 is SGHAT, CDR2 FQNNGV, per germline. V shed 4 bases, J shed 1 base, and the junction held 10 bases outside the gene matches. CDR3 DNA sequence: TGTGCCAGCAGCTCCCTATCACGGACAGGATCCTACGAGCAGTACTTC. The encoded protein is CASSSLSRTGSYEQYF. Full variable domain (outside the CDR3, taken from reference TRBV11-2 and TRBJ2-7): EAGVAQSPRYKIIEKRQSVAFWCNPISGHATLYWYQQILGQGPKLLIQFQNNGVVDDSQLPKDRFSAERLKGVDSTLKIQPAKLEDSAVYLCASSSLSRTGSYEQYFGPGTRLTVT.